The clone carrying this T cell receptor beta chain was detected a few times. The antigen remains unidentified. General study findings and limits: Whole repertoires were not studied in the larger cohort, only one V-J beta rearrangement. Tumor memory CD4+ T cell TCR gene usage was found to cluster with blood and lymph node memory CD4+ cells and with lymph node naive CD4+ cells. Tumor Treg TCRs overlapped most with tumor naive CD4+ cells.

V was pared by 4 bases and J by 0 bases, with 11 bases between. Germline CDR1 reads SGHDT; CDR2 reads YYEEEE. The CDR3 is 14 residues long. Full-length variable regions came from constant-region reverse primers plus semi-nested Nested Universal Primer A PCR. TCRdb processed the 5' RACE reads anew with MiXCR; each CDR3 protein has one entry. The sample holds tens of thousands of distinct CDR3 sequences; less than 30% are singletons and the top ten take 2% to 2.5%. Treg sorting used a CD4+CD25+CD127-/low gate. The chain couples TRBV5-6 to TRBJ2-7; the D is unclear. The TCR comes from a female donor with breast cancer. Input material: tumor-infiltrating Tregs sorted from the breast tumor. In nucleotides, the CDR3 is TGTGCCAGCAGCGAACTGGCCAACTCCTACGAGCAGTACTTC. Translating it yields CASSELANSYEQYF.